This paragraph reports one T cell receptor (beta chain). Its matching antigen is unknown. These data come from a study of cytomegalovirus exposure and HLA in healthy donors. The overall study: Samples from HLA-typed donors yielded approximately 80 million unique TCRs in an early data release.

Regarding the study as a whole: A previous analysis found most TCR beta V segments productive roughly 87% or roughly 30% of the time. Based on reports, TCR beta sequences accurately predicted HLA-A and HLA-B alleles for most subjects. In a later analysis, donors in an Asian-associated ancestry cluster reportedly had fewer N-insertions in productive TCRs than the cohort mean.

Primers for the PCR totalled 60 Vbeta and 13 Jbeta. Sequencing was performed with immunoSEQ multiplex PCR; in TCRdb, only in-frame clones are kept and a portion is missing. The table lists 150,000 to 200,000 clones, 80% of them singletons, with roughly 9.3% in the top ten. V lost 2 bases to trimming and J lost 6 bases; unmatched junction nucleotides: 8. CDR1 MNHEY and CDR2 SMNVEV come from the germline V gene (reference sequence). The CDR3 runs to 15 residues. This TCR was sampled from a man between 18 and 35 years old in good health and CMV-seropositive. The sequencing sample was made of PBMCs. The genes are TRBV27 and TRBJ2-7, with 9 positions matching TRBD1. This chain's CDR3 is CASSLIKGQGGEQYF. In DNA, the CDR3 is TGTGCCAGCAGTTTAATAAAGGGACAGGGTGGCGAGCAGTACTTC.